The clone carrying this TCR beta chain appeared a few times. This entry is derived from a study of blood T cell repertoires in COVID-19. The overall study: From the United States, Italy and Spain came samples of acute and convalescent COVID-19. From T cells, B-cell-depleted T cells, or PBMCs came the material, which was cDNA or gDNA.

The authors' processing: Estimated nucleated cell counts came from reference gene primer amplification. Profiling relied on immunoSEQ multiplex PCR, and the TCRdb table lists in-frame clones only, not all of them. V and J calls plus clone size are reproduced from that table; the DNA served to infer D and trimming. Here the sample spans over 150,000 clones, approximately 91% being singletons. The sequenced material came from peripheral blood. The sequence came from a man in his fifties with acute or convalescent COVID-19.

DNA of the CDR3: TGTGCCAGCAGCTTGGGACATGGTTACTATGGCTACACCTTC. Protein sequence: CASSLGHGYYGYTF. The chain uses TRBV5-4 and TRBJ1-2, with D hard to call. The V gene's germline CDR1 is SGHNT and CDR2 YYREEE (reference sequence). V lost 0 bases, J lost 3 bases, and 9 bases lay in between. CDR3 length: 14 residues.